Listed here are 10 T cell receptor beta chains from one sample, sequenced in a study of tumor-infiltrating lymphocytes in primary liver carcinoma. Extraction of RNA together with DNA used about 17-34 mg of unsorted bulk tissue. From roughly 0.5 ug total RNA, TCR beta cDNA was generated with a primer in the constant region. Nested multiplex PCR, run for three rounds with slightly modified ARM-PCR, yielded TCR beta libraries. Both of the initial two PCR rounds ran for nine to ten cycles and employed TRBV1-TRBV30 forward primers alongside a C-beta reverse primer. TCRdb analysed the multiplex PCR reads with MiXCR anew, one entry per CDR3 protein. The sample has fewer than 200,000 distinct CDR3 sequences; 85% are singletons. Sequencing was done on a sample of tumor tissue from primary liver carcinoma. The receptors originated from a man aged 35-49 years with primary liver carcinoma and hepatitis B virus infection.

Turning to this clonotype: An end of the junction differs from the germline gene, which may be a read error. CDR3 region: CASSQVSESYDYTF. CDR3 DNA: TGCGCCAGCAGCCAAGTTTCGGAGTCCTATGACTACACCTTC. The chain is built from TRBV4-1 and TRBJ1-2; no clear D. There are 14 residues in the CDR3. CDR1 and CDR2 (germline): MGHRA, YSYEKL.

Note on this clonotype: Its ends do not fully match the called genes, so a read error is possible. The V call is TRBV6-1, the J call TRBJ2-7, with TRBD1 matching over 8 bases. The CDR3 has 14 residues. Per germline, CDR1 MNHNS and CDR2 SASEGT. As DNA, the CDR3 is TGTGCCAGCAGTACCGGGACAGGTCCCTACGAGCAGTGCTTC. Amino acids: CASSTGTGPYEQCF.

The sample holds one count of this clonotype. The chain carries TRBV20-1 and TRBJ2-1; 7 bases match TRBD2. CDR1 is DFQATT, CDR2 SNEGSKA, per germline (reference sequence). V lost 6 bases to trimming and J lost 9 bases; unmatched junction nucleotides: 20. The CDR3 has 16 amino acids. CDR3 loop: CSASKAGTGLVSEQFF. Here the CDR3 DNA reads TGCAGTGCCTCTAAAGCCGGGACTGGACTAGTTAGTGAGCAGTTCTTC.

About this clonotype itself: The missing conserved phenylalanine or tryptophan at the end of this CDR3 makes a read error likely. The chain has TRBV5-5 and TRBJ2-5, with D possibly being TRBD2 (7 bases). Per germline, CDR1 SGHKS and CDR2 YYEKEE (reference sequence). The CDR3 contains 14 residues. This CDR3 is CGSTWGGHRETQYL. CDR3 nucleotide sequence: TGTGGCAGCACCTGGGGGGGGCACAGAGAGACCCAGTACTTA.

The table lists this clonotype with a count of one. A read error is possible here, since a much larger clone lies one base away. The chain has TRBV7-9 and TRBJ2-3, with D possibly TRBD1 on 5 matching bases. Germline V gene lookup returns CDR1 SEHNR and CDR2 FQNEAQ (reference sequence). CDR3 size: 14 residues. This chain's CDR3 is CASSLPPSTGTQYF. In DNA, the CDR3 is TGTGCCAGCAGCTTACCCCCAAGCACAGGTACGCAGTATTTT.

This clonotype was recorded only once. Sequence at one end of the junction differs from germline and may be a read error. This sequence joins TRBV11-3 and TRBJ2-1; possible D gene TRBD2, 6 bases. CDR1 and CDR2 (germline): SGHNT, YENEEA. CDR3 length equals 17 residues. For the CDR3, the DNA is TGTACCAGCAGCTTAGGCGTACCGGGACTCCCCCACAACGAGCTGTTCTTC. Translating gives CTSSLGVPGLPHNELFF.

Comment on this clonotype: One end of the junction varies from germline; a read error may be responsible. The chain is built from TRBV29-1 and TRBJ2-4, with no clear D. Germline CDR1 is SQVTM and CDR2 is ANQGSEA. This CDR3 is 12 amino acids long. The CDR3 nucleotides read TGTAGCCCATCTTGGGCGGTAAACATTCAGTACTTC. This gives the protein CSPSWAVNIQYF. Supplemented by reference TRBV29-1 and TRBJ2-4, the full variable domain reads SAVISQKPSRDICQRGTSLTIQCQVDSQVTMMFWYRQQPGQSLTLIATANQGSEATYESGFVIDKFPISRPNLTFSTLTVSNMSPEDSSIYLCSPSWAVNIQYFGAGTRLSVL.

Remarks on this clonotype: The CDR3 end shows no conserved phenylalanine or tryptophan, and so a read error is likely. CDR3 coding DNA: TGTGCCAGCAGCCAAGCGACTAGCGGACTCAGCTCCTACAATGAGCAGTTCTTA. It translates to CASSQATSGLSSYNEQFL. The chain joins TRBV4-3 to TRBJ2-1, with 9 bases lining up with TRBD2. The CDR3 is made up of 18 amino acids. In germline, CDR1 is LGHNA, CDR2 YSLEER.

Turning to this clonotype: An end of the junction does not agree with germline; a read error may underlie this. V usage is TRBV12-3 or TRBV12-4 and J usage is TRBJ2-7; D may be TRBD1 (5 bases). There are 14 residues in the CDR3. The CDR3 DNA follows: TGTACCAGCAACCGCACAGGACCGACCTACGAGCAGTACTTC. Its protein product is CTSNRTGPTYEQYF.

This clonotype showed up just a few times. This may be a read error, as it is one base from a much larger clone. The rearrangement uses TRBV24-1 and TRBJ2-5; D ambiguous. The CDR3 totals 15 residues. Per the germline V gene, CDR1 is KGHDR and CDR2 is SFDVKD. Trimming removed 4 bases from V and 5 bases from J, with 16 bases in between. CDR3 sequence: CATSDPIGSGETQYF. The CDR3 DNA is TGTGCCACCAGTGACCCGATAGGGTCTGGGGAGACCCAGTACTTC.